The 10 T cell receptor beta chains below all came from one sample that was sequenced in a study of T cell changes during pregnancy in multiple sclerosis. The data were produced by immunoSEQ multiplex PCR, yet TCRdb's version contains in-frame clones alone and is incomplete. The data contain tens of thousands of clones, 88% of them seen just once; the ten biggest clones take up around 0.62%. Source: CD4+ T cells from peripheral blood mononuclear cells, taken in the first trimester of pregnancy. Receptors originate from a female donor with multiple sclerosis, enrolled in a pregnancy study.

The rearrangement uses TRBV5-6 and TRBJ1-2; TRBD1 is a possible D gene (5 bases). V was clipped by 4 bases and J by 6 bases, with 13 bases between them. The germline V gene has CDR1 SGHDT and CDR2 YYEEEE. This CDR3 comprises 13 residues. As DNA, the CDR3 is TGTGCCAGCAGCCTAGTGACAGTGAATGGCTACACCTTC. Protein product: CASSLVTVNGYTF.

On this clone: At one end the junction does not follow the germline gene, possibly because of a read error. The chain combines TRBV2 with TRBJ2-1, with TRBD2 identical over 12 bases. This CDR3 has 15 amino acids. Germline V gene data show CDR1 as SNHLY and CDR2 as FYNNEI. CDR3 loop: CASSQLAGGYSEQFF. Here the CDR3 DNA reads TGTGCCAGCAGTCAACTAGCGGGGGGCTACAGTGAGCAGTTCTTC.

The rearrangement links TRBV19 to TRBJ1-5; 8 bases fit TRBD1. The germline gives CDR1 LNHDA, CDR2 SQIVND (reference sequence). The trim removed 7 bases at V and 1 base at J, leaving 9 bases unmatched. This CDR3 region has 16 residues. The CDR3 region is CASNPQGVLSNQPQHF. The DNA of the CDR3 is TGTGCCAGTAATCCACAGGGGGTATTAAGCAATCAGCCCCAGCATTTT.

The chain recombines TRBV19 with TRBJ1-5, with D perhaps TRBD1 (6 bases). The CDR3 sequence is 16 residues long. Germline values: CDR1 LNHDA, CDR2 SQIVND (reference sequence). Trimming removed 3 bases at V and 7 bases at J, with 19 bases between. The CDR3 loop reads CASSIPSGARRQPQHF. The DNA of the CDR3 is TGTGCCAGTAGTATTCCCTCAGGGGCCCGCAGGCAGCCCCAGCATTTT.

The V and J genes are TRBV4-2 and TRBJ2-1; TRBD2 is a possible D gene (5 bases). Trimming pared 0 bases from V and 9 bases from J, leaving 12 bases between. Per the germline V gene, CDR1 is LGHNA and CDR2 is YNFKEQ. CDR3 length equals 14 residues. CDR3 sequence reads: CASSQEGEGVEQFF. The CDR3 region has the DNA TGTGCCAGCAGCCAAGAAGGCGAGGGAGTTGAGCAGTTCTTC.

CDR3 sequence reads: CASSAGTKYYEQYF. Here the CDR3 DNA reads TGTGCCAGCAGCGCCGGGACTAAATACTACGAGCAGTACTTC. The rearrangement joins TRBV7-6 to TRBJ2-7, with TRBD2 matching over 7 bases. The germline CDR1 and CDR2 sequences are SGHVS and FNYEAQ. This CDR3 has 14 residues. Trimming at V came to 5 bases and at J to 3 bases, leaving 7 bases not matched to a gene. The whole variable domain, remainder taken from reference TRBV7-6 and TRBJ2-7, is GAGVSQSPRYKVTKRGQDVALRCDPISGHVSLYWYRQALGQGPEFLTYFNYEAQQDKSGLPNDRFSAERPEGSISTLTIQRTEQRDSAMYRCASSAGTKYYEQYFGPGTRLTVT.

V and J are TRBV5-4 and TRBJ2-7; 10 bases are a match to TRBD2. J was trimmed by 9 bases and V by 0 bases; bases with no gene match: 9. The CDR3 totals 15 residues. Germline CDR1 is SGHNT and CDR2 is YYREEE (reference sequence). The DNA for the CDR3 is TGTGCCAGCAGCTTGGAAGCGGGAGGGCCTCGGACGCAGTACTTC. Protein sequence: CASSLEAGGPRTQYF. Full variable domain (outside the CDR3, taken from reference TRBV5-4 and TRBJ2-7): ETGVTQSPTHLIKTRGQQVTLRCSSQSGHNTVSWYQQALGQGPQFIFQYYREEENGRGNFPPRFSGLQFPNYSSELNVNALELDDSALYLCASSLEAGGPRTQYFGPGTRLTVT.

The gene calls are TRBV7-2 and TRBJ2-1; 7 bases are a match to TRBD2. Trimming at V came to 5 bases and at J to 2 bases, leaving 6 bases not matched to a gene. Germline CDR1 reads SGHTA; CDR2 reads FQGNSA. The CDR3 totals 15 residues. The CDR3: CASSPTAGPYNEQFF. CDR3 DNA: TGTGCCAGCAGCCCCACAGCGGGACCCTACAATGAGCAGTTCTTC.

The chain is built from TRBV7-2 and TRBJ2-7; unclear D gene. The CDR3 has 13 amino acids. V lost 1 base to trimming and J lost 7 bases, with 11 bases between them. Germline V lookup: CDR1 SGHTA, CDR2 FQGNSA. This chain's CDR3 is CASSLVAGWEQYF. CDR3 DNA: TGTGCCAGCAGCTTAGTCGCAGGTTGGGAGCAGTACTTC.

CDR3 bases: TGTGCCCTCGACTGGGACACCGGGGAGCTGTTTTTT. The encoded protein is CALDWDTGELFF. The chain uses TRBV30 and TRBJ2-2; no reliable D call. Trimming removed 8 bases from V and 3 bases from J, with 10 bases in between. There are 12 residues in the CDR3. The germline V gene has CDR1 GTSNPN and CDR2 SVGIG (reference sequence).